The 28 T cell receptor beta chains listed next were all sequenced from one sample in a study of CD8+ T cells in alopecia areata. As to treatment: oral pan-JAK inhibitor, 5-10 mg twice daily. Reverse transcribed after extraction, RNA yielded cDNA as the sequencing template. The protocol was immunoSEQ multiplex PCR, while the TCRdb copy is restricted to in-frame clones and leaves out a portion. Of 200,000 to 250,000 clones listed, just over 65% are singletons. Source: CD4+ T cells sorted from blood, taken around week 46, from a patient treated with tofacitinib. All receptors derive from a human donor with alopecia areata.

In this sample, this clone turned up a few times. The chain links TRBV29-1 to TRBJ2-5; D is tentatively TRBD1 or TRBD2 (5 bases each). Trimming took off 5 bases at V and 5 bases at J, with 9 bases between the two ends. Germline-derived CDR1 and CDR2 are SQVTM and ANQGSEA. The CDR3 extends over 11 amino acids. DNA of the CDR3: TGCAGCGTTAGCAGGGAGGAGACCCAGTACTTC. Protein sequence: CSVSREETQYF.

V gene TRBV20-1 combines with J gene TRBJ1-1; no clear D. The V and J ends lost 4 bases and 3 bases respectively, with 6 bases between them. Germline V lookup: CDR1 DFQATT, CDR2 SNEGSKA (reference sequence). The CDR3 has 11 residues. CDR3 residues: CSAKKDTEAFF. Here the CDR3 DNA reads TGCAGTGCTAAAAAAGACACTGAAGCTTTCTTT.

This clone was seen a handful of times. This chain uses TRBV11-2 with TRBJ2-1, with 13 bases matching TRBD2. This CDR3 comprises 16 residues. Losses at the gene ends were 5 bases for V and 9 bases for J; bases not matched to a gene: 10. The germline V gene has CDR1 SGHAT and CDR2 FQNNGV. The CDR3, as DNA: TGTGCCAGCAGCAAACTAGCGGGGGGGTCGTTGGGTGAGCAGTTCTTC. Translating gives CASSKLAGGSLGEQFF.

This clone was seen more than once but under ten times. CDR3 in DNA: TGTGCCAGCAGCCTCACAGGGGGCGAAGATACGCAGTATTTT. Its protein is CASSLTGGEDTQYF. The chain links TRBV7-2 to TRBJ2-3; 9 bases line up with TRBD1. The junction had 5 bases not matched to a gene; V was cut back by 5 bases and J by 5 bases. Per the germline V gene, CDR1 is SGHTA and CDR2 is FQGNSA. The CDR3 covers 14 residues.

The V gene is TRBV5-1, the J gene TRBJ1-6, with D perhaps matching TRBD1 (6 bases). The V and J ends lost 0 bases and 5 bases respectively, with 12 bases between them. CDR3 length: 16 amino acids. The germline V gene has CDR1 SGHRS and CDR2 YFSETQ. Here the CDR3 DNA reads TGCGCCAGCAGCTTGGAAGGGGGGTTTGATAATTCACCCCTCCACTTT. It specifies CASSLEGGFDNSPLHF.

The V and J genes are TRBV19 and TRBJ1-1, with D unclear. This CDR3 region has 12 residues. Trimming took 5 bases from V and 8 from J, leaving 12 bases between them. Germline V gene data show CDR1 as LNHDA and CDR2 as SQIVND (reference sequence). This CDR3 is CASSLRTEEAFF. The DNA of the CDR3 is TGTGCCAGTAGTCTGCGGACGGAGGAAGCTTTCTTT.

The chain is built from TRBV4-3 and TRBJ2-1; 11 bases are a match to TRBD1. Germline V gene lookup returns CDR1 LGHNA and CDR2 YSLEER. With V trimmed by 4 bases and J by 7 bases, 6 bases remained unmatched. This CDR3 is built from 15 residues. In nucleotides, the CDR3 is TGCGCCAGCAGCCCGACTGGACAGGGGGCAAATGAGCAGTTCTTC. Residues: CASSPTGQGANEQFF.

This clone came up a few times. The rearrangement uses TRBV10-3 and TRBJ2-6; D gene uncertain. CDR3 size: 16 residues. V shed 0 bases and J shed 0 bases, with 6 bases lying between them. Germline V CDR1 and CDR2: ENHRY, SYGVKD. The CDR3 coding sequence is TGTGCCATCAGTGAGTCTCAGGTCTCTGGGGCCAACGTCCTGACTTTC. Residues: CAISESQVSGANVLTF.

The genes are TRBV30 and TRBJ1-2; tentative D call: TRBD1 (5 bases). Germline loops: CDR1 GTSNPN, CDR2 SVGIG (reference sequence). The CDR3 has 15 residues. Trimming shortened V by 0 bases and J by 1 base, and 12 bases separated the two germline ends. The CDR3 is CAWSVQGVNNYGYTF. CDR3 DNA sequence: TGTGCCTGGAGTGTCCAGGGAGTGAATAACTATGGCTACACCTTC.

The chain joins TRBV4-3 to TRBJ2-3, with D hard to call. There are 13 residues in the CDR3. V was clipped by 0 bases and J by 11 bases, with 12 bases between them. Germline values: CDR1 LGHNA, CDR2 YSLEER. In DNA, the CDR3 is TGCGCCAGCAGCCAAGAAGGCAGCAATATGCAGTATTTT. Its translation: CASSQEGSNMQYF.

This clone was recorded once. The chain employs TRBV11-2 and TRBJ2-2, with no clear D. The length of the CDR3 is 13 residues. V lost 5 bases and J 6 bases, leaving 10 bases between the germline ends. Germline V gene lookup returns CDR1 SGHAT and CDR2 FQNNGV. The CDR3 loop reads CASSPPLAGELFF. Written as DNA, the CDR3 is TGTGCCAGCAGCCCCCCGTTGGCCGGGGAGCTGTTTTTT.

In its sample, this clone was seen a few times. The chain combines TRBV29-1 with TRBJ2-3; D is undetermined. Germline values: CDR1 SQVTM, CDR2 ANQGSEA. This CDR3 is built from 12 residues. V lost 4 bases and J lost 1, with 6 bases in between. CDR3 region: CSVVQGTDTQYF. For the CDR3, the DNA is TGCAGCGTTGTTCAGGGCACAGATACGCAGTATTTT.

The V gene is TRBV7-2, the J gene TRBJ1-1; the D gene is possibly TRBD1 (6 bases). V shed 5 bases and J shed 2 bases, with 15 bases lying between them. The V gene's germline CDR1 is SGHTA and CDR2 FQGNSA. The CDR3 sequence is 15 residues long. Written as DNA, the CDR3 is TGTGCCAGCAGCCCCAGGGCCAGGGGAAACACTGAAGCTTTCTTT. This codes for CASSPRARGNTEAFF.

V is TRBV29-1 and J is TRBJ1-2; a weak D match, TRBD1 (5 bases). This CDR3 has 11 amino acids. Germline V gene sequence: CDR1 SQVTM, CDR2 ANQGSEA. V was shortened by 2 bases and J by 7 bases, with 8 bases between the two germline ends. The CDR3 sequence: CSVERQFGYTF. The CDR3, as DNA: TGCAGCGTTGAAAGACAGTTTGGCTACACCTTC. Full variable domain (outside the CDR3, taken from reference TRBV29-1 and TRBJ1-2): SAVISQKPSRDICQRGTSLTIQCQVDSQVTMMFWYRQQPGQSLTLIATANQGSEATYESGFVIDKFPISRPNLTFSTLTVSNMSPEDSSIYLCSVERQFGYTFGSGTRLTVV.

This clone was detected ten times or more. V gene TRBV28 combines with J gene TRBJ1-1; the D gene is possibly TRBD1 (6 bases). The CDR3 is made up of 13 amino acids. Trimming took off 6 bases at V and 3 bases at J, with 11 bases between the two ends. CDR1 MDHEN and CDR2 SYDVKM come from the germline V gene. CDR3: CASRYRVDTEAFF. CDR3 coding DNA: TGTGCCAGCAGGTACAGGGTTGACACTGAAGCTTTCTTT.

This chain uses TRBV29-1 with TRBJ1-1, with a tentative D call TRBD1 (6 bases). V lost 7 bases and J lost 0, with 12 bases in between. The CDR3 is 13 residues long. Germline CDR1 and CDR2: SQVTM and ANQGSEA. CDR3 sequence reads: CSARTEMNTEAFF. CDR3 sequence (DNA): TGCAGCGCCAGGACAGAAATGAACACTGAAGCTTTCTTT.

The chain employs TRBV5-1 and TRBJ2-2, with 7 bases fitting TRBD1. Trimming removed 6 bases from V and 4 bases from J; junction bases left unmatched: 9. CDR3 length equals 15 residues. Germline CDR1 reads SGHRS; CDR2 reads YFSETQ. Written as DNA, the CDR3 is TGCGCCAGCAACCCAACAGGGGCGAGCACCGGGGAGCTGTTTTTT. It codes for CASNPTGASTGELFF.

This chain connects TRBV5-1 to TRBJ2-7; TRBD1 aligns across 7 bases. The CDR3 extends over 15 amino acids. V lost 0 bases to trimming and J lost 7 bases; unmatched junction nucleotides: 10. CDR1 and CDR2 from the germline V gene are SGHRS and YFSETQ. CDR3 residues: CASSLVPGTAGEQYF. The CDR3 region has the DNA TGCGCCAGCAGCTTGGTCCCCGGGACAGCCGGGGAGCAGTACTTC.

This chain joins TRBV6-6 and TRBJ2-1; unclear D gene. This CDR3 has 13 residues. The germline V gene has CDR1 MNHNY and CDR2 SVGAGI (reference sequence). Trimming shortened V by 6 bases and J by 5 bases, and 11 bases separated the two germline ends. In nucleotides, the CDR3 is TGTGCCAGCAGATTTCCCCGTAACAATGAGCAGTTCTTC. Protein: CASRFPRNNEQFF.

This clone has a single count. The J gene is TRBJ2-7, the V gene TRBV29-1, with 8 bases matching TRBD2. The germline V gene has CDR1 SQVTM and CDR2 ANQGSEA. The length of the CDR3 is 12 residues. The J segment lost 2 bases and the V segment lost 4 bases, leaving 1 base of the junction unmatched. CDR3 loop: CSVVSGAYEQYF. DNA of the CDR3: TGCAGCGTTGTTAGCGGGGCCTACGAGCAGTACTTC.

The rearrangement uses TRBV6-4 and TRBJ2-2; D might be TRBD1 (6 bases). CDR1 and CDR2 from the germline V gene are MRHNA and SNTAGT. V lost 4 bases to trimming and J lost 7 bases, with 13 bases between them. The CDR3 length is 14 residues. CDR3 sequence reads: CASSALLGGGELFF. CDR3 in DNA: TGTGCCAGCAGTGCCCTACTAGGGGGCGGGGAGCTGTTTTTT.

V is TRBV10-2 and J is TRBJ2-3, with 9 bases identical to TRBD2. From germline, CDR1 is WSHSY and CDR2 SAAADI. V gave up 7 bases and J gave up 4 bases; unmatched junction bases: 6. The CDR3 is made up of 14 amino acids. CDR3 loop: CASKPGLASDTQYF. Written as DNA, the CDR3 is TGCGCCAGCAAACCGGGACTAGCCTCAGATACGCAGTATTTT.

This clone was seen only a few times. CDR3 loop: CASSQRQGMNSPLHF. CDR3 DNA: TGCGCCAGCAGCCAGAGACAGGGGATGAATTCACCCCTCCACTTT. The chain combines TRBV4-3 with TRBJ1-6, with TRBD1 identical over 8 bases. Germline CDR1 reads LGHNA; CDR2 reads YSLEER. CDR3 length: 15 amino acids. Losses at the gene ends were 3 bases for V and 7 bases for J; bases not matched to a gene: 5.

V gene TRBV29-1 combines with J gene TRBJ1-2; 7 bases agree with TRBD1. Germline values: CDR1 SQVTM, CDR2 ANQGSEA. The V gene end was trimmed by 7 bases and the J gene end by 7 bases; junction bases not matched to a gene: 12. CDR3 length: 13 residues. The CDR3 region has the DNA TGCAGCGCCAAGGTACAGGGGATCGGTGGCTACACCTTC. It encodes CSAKVQGIGGYTF. The whole variable domain, filled in from reference TRBV29-1 and TRBJ1-2, reads SAVISQKPSRDICQRGTSLTIQCQVDSQVTMMFWYRQQPGQSLTLIATANQGSEATYESGFVIDKFPISRPNLTFSTLTVSNMSPEDSSIYLCSAKVQGIGGYTFGSGTRLTVV.

The chain has TRBV9 and TRBJ1-2, with D uncertain. This CDR3 contains 13 residues. CDR1 SGDLS and CDR2 YYNGEE come from the germline V gene. Trimming pared 0 bases from V and 8 bases from J, leaving 11 bases between. DNA of the CDR3: TGTGCCAGCAGCGTAGTTGGAGGGATGGGCTACACCTTC. It codes for CASSVVGGMGYTF.

This clone was picked up one time. This chain uses TRBV19 with TRBJ1-1, with 7 bases matching TRBD1. The CDR3 loop spans 13 amino acids. Losses at the gene ends were 5 bases for V and 1 base for J; bases not matched to a gene: 1. Germline V gene data show CDR1 as LNHDA and CDR2 as SQIVND (reference sequence). CDR3 sequence (DNA): TGTGCCAGTAGTGACAGGGCGAACACTGAAGCTTTCTTT. As protein: CASSDRANTEAFF.

Turning to this clone: The junction does not match germline at one end; this may be a read error. This sequence joins TRBV6-6 and TRBJ1-6; D is uncertain. Germline V gives CDR1 MNHNY, CDR2 SVGAGI (reference sequence). The CDR3 extends over 13 amino acids. The DNA of the CDR3 is TGTGCCATCAGTTCCGGGTCTCATTCACCCCTCCACTTT. It encodes CAISSGSHSPLHF.

The chain employs TRBV30 and TRBJ1-2, with 7 bases that match TRBD1. This CDR3 is 12 amino acids long. Germline loops: CDR1 GTSNPN, CDR2 SVGIG (reference sequence). The ends lost 0 bases at V and 7 bases at J; junction bases unmatched: 2. CDR3 region: CAWSVQGIGYTF. The CDR3 DNA follows: TGTGCCTGGAGTGTACAGGGGATTGGCTACACCTTC.